A single sample is the source of the 16 T cell receptor beta chains below, sequenced in a study of blood T cells in healthy people across ages. Next came a second PCR, run for about 6 to 11 cycles, which used a sample-barcoded 5' primer along with a J-beta primer mix. TCRdb redid the calling of the 5' RACE reads with MiXCR, one entry per CDR3 protein. Seen here are roughly 1.6 million distinct CDR3 sequences, roughly a third observed once, and the top ten hold 10% to 12%. The sequencing sample was made of blood. The receptors stem from a woman aged 25 to 39 in good health.

This clonotype was observed a handful of times. The rearrangement joins TRBV5-1 to TRBJ2-7; no reliable D call. The germline gives CDR1 SGHRS, CDR2 YFSETQ. Trimming stripped 0 bases from V and 1 base from J, with 5 bases between. The CDR3 length is 13 residues. CDR3 bases: TGCGCCAGCAGCTTGGAATATTCCTACGAGCAGTACTTC. Residues: CASSLEYSYEQYF.

The chain combines TRBV20-1 with TRBJ2-3; D remains unclear. Deletions cut 1 base from V and 5 bases from J, with 10 bases between. The CDR3 spans 13 residues. Germline CDR1 reads DFQATT; CDR2 reads SNEGSKA (reference sequence). The CDR3 DNA reads TGCAGTGCTAGAGCGGTTGGCTTAGATACGCAGTATTTT. Translating gives CSARAVGLDTQYF.

The chain employs TRBV29-1 and TRBJ1-1; D ambiguous. Germline assignment: CDR1 SQVTM and CDR2 ANQGSEA. Trimming left V 5 bases short and J 1 base short, with 11 bases between. The CDR3 length is 13 residues. The CDR3: CSVSHQQNTEAFF. Here the CDR3 DNA reads TGCAGCGTTTCCCATCAACAGAACACTGAAGCTTTCTTT.

V and J are TRBV6-1 and TRBJ1-6; D gene ambiguous. The CDR3 is 15 residues long. Per germline, CDR1 MNHNS and CDR2 SASEGT. V gave up 3 bases and J gave up 7 bases, with 13 bases separating them. The CDR3 DNA reads TGTGCCAGCAGTGATTCCAAAAGACCCAATTCACCCCTCCACTTT. It translates to CASSDSKRPNSPLHF.

With respect to this clonotype: With a much larger clone just one base away, this may be a read error. V is TRBV3-1 and J is TRBJ1-1; no clear D gene. From germline, CDR1 is LGHDT and CDR2 YNNKEL (reference sequence). The length of the CDR3 is 16 residues. CDR3 sequence: CAGSQDRIGGSGETFF. Written as DNA, the CDR3 is TGTGCCGGCAGCCAAGATCGTATAGGAGGTTCGGGTGAAACTTTCTTT.

The chain employs TRBV5-1 and TRBJ2-1; 12 nucleotides line up with TRBD2. The CDR3 length is 17 residues. Germline CDR1 reads SGHRS; CDR2 reads YFSETQ. V lost 5 bases and J lost 5; bases outside the gene matches: 11. This chain's CDR3 is CASRVRLAGDINNEQFF. The DNA for the CDR3 is TGCGCCAGCAGGGTGAGACTAGCGGGAGACATAAACAATGAGCAGTTCTTC.

This clonotype appeared a single time. CDR3 loop: CASSRSGGLGYEQYF. The CDR3 bases are TGTGCCAGCAGCCGTTCGGGGGGCCTGGGGTACGAGCAGTACTTC. V and J are TRBV7-9 and TRBJ2-5; TRBD2 might be the D (7 bases). Near its end, the DNA agrees better with TRBJ2-7, so the J call may be wrong. The CDR3 extends over 15 amino acids. Germline assignment: CDR1 SEHNR and CDR2 FQNEAQ (reference sequence).

The chain combines TRBV7-9 with TRBJ1-1, with 7 bases matching TRBD1. J gave up 6 bases and V 11 bases, and 9 bases lay outside the gene matches. Germline loops: CDR1 SEHNR, CDR2 FQNEAQ (reference sequence). This CDR3 has 12 residues. CDR3 coding DNA: TGTGCCGCTGGAGAGGGGGCGCCTGAAGCTTTCTTT. Its protein product is CAAGEGAPEAFF.

V usage is TRBV5-6 and J usage is TRBJ2-1; 10 nucleotides line up with TRBD2. The CDR3 loop spans 16 amino acids. With 2 bases clipped from V and 6 bases from J, the junction kept 8 bases outside the gene matches. Germline V gives CDR1 SGHDT, CDR2 YYEEEE. The CDR3 nucleotides read TGTGCCAGCAGCTTCGTCGGGGCTAGCGGGAGCAATGAGCAGTTCTTC. Its translation: CASSFVGASGSNEQFF.

This clonotype was found a few times. The CDR3 nucleotides read TGCAGTGCTAGAGACCCCGGTCGGGGCGCCTACAATGAGCAGTTCTTC. Protein: CSARDPGRGAYNEQFF. The rearrangement joins TRBV20-1 to TRBJ2-1, with D tentatively TRBD1 or TRBD2 (5 bases each). The germline V gene encodes CDR1 DFQATT and CDR2 SNEGSKA (reference sequence). The CDR3 runs to 16 residues. The V and J ends lost 0 bases and 2 bases respectively, with 14 bases between them.

The rearrangement links TRBV5-1 to TRBJ1-2; 7 bases match TRBD1. This CDR3 is built from 15 residues. Germline V gives CDR1 SGHRS, CDR2 YFSETQ. With V trimmed by 0 bases and J by 4 bases, 6 bases remained unmatched. The CDR3 loop reads CASSLESPGGYGYTF. As DNA, the CDR3 is TGCGCCAGCAGCTTGGAGTCCCCAGGGGGCTATGGCTACACCTTC.

Turning to this clonotype: No DNA is shown, since the ends of the CDR3 on it are uncertain; the CDR3 is the one TCRdb lists. V usage is TRBV5-1 and J usage is TRBJ2-6; the table's D call, TRBD1, has no DNA check behind it. CDR1 is SGHRS, CDR2 YFSETQ, per germline. The length of the CDR3 is 16 amino acids, counting both ends. The CDR3 sequence is CASSVGTGAGANVPTF.

On this clonotype: The germline gene is not matched at one end of the junction; a read error may be the cause. This chain links TRBV20-1 with TRBJ2-2; 8 bases are a match to TRBD2. Germline V CDR1 and CDR2: DFQATT, SNEGSKA (reference sequence). The CDR3 totals 15 residues. The CDR3 DNA follows: TGCAGTACTAGGGACCAGCGGGGGATAACCGGGGAGCTGTTTTTT. Its translation is CSTRDQRGITGELFF.

This clonotype showed up just a few times. The rearrangement joins TRBV7-3 to TRBJ2-5; 7 nucleotides line up with TRBD2. Unmatched junction bases numbered 10, after V lost 5 bases and J lost 4 bases. This CDR3 has 15 amino acids. Germline lookup yields CDR1 SGHTA and CDR2 FQGTGA. Written as DNA, the CDR3 is TGTGCCAGCAGCAAGCAGACCGGCGGGGGAGAGACCCAGTACTTC. It specifies CASSKQTGGGETQYF.

V usage is TRBV4-2 and J usage is TRBJ2-1, with a tentative D call TRBD2 (5 bases). Germline loops: CDR1 LGHNA, CDR2 YNFKEQ. The CDR3 sequence is 17 residues long. V dropped 0 bases and J dropped 0 bases, with 12 bases sitting between them. The chain's CDR3 is CASSQEGVPSSYNEQFF. The CDR3 nucleotides are TGTGCCAGCAGCCAAGAGGGAGTGCCTAGCTCCTACAATGAGCAGTTCTTC.

This clonotype was detected only a few times. The rearrangement links TRBV28 to TRBJ2-7; 12 bases fit TRBD2. The CDR3 is 18 residues long. Trimming at V came to 8 bases and at J to 2 bases, leaving 16 bases not matched to a gene. Germline V gene lookup returns CDR1 MDHEN and CDR2 SYDVKM. In DNA form, the CDR3 reads TGTGCCAGCGGGGCCGGGACTAGCGGGTCCCACATAACCTACGAGCAGTACTTC. It is translated as CASGAGTSGSHITYEQYF.